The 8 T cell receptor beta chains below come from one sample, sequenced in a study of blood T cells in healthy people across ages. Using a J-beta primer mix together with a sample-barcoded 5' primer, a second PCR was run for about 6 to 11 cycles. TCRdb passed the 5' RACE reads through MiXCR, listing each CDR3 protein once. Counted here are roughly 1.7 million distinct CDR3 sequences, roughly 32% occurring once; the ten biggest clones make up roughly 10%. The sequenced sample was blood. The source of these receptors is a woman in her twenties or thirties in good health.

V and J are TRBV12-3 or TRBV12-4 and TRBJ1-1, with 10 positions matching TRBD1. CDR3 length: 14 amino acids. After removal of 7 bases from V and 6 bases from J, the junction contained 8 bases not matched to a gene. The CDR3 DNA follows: TGTGCCAGCAACTTGCCGGGACAGGGGTCTGAAGCTTTCTTT. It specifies CASNLPGQGSEAFF.

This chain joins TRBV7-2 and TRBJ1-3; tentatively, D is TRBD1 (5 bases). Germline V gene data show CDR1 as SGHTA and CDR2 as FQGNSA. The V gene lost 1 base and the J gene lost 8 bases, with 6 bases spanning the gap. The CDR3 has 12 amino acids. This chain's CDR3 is CASSLGGDTIYF. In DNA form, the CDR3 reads TGTGCCAGCAGCTTAGGGGGGGACACCATATATTTT.

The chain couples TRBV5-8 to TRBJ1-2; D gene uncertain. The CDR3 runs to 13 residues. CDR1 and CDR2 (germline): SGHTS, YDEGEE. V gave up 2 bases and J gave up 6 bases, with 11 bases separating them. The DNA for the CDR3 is TGTGCCAGCAGCTTCAAGGCAGGCGATGGCTACACCTTC. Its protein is CASSFKAGDGYTF.

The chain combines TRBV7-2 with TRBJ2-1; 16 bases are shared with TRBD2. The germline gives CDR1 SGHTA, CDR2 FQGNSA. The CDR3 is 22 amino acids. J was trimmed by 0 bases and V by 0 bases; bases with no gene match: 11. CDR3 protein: CASSLANLGTSGGAHSYNEQFF. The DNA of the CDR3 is TGTGCCAGCAGCTTAGCGAATCTCGGGACTAGCGGGGGGGCACACTCCTACAATGAGCAGTTCTTC. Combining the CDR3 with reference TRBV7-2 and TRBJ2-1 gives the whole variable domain GAGVSQSPSNKVTEKGKDVELRCDPISGHTALYWYRQSLGQGLEFLIYFQGNSAPDKSGLPSDRFSAERTGGSVSTLTIQRTQQEDSAVYLCASSLANLGTSGGAHSYNEQFFGPGTRLTVL.

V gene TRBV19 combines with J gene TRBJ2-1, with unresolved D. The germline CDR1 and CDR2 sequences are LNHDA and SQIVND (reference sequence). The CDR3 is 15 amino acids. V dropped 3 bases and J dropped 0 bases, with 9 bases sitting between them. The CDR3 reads CASSIVIRSYNEQFF. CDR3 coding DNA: TGTGCCAGTAGTATCGTCATCCGCTCCTACAATGAGCAGTTCTTC.

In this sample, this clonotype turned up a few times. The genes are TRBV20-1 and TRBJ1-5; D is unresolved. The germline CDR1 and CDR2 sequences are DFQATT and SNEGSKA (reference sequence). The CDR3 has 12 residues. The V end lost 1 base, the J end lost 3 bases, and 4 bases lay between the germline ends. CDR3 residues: CSARGANQPQHF. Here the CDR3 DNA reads TGCAGTGCTAGAGGGGCCAATCAGCCCCAGCATTTT.

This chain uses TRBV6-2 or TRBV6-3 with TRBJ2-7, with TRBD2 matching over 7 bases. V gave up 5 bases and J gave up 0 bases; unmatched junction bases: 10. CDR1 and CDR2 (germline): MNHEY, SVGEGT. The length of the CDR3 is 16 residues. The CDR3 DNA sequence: TGTGCCAGCAGTCCTCCCTCCGGGGACTACTCCTACGAGCAGTACTTC. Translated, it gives CASSPPSGDYSYEQYF.

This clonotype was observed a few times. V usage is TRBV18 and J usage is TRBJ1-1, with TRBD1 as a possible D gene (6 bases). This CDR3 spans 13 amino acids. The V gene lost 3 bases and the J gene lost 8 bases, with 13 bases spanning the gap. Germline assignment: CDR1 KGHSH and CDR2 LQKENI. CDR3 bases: TGTGCCAGCTCACCGCTCGCTCAGGGGGAAGCTTTCTTT. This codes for CASSPLAQGEAFF.